One sample yielded the 17 T cell receptor beta chains listed below, sequenced in a study of control samples from healthy donors and cancer patients. The repertoire was sequenced with immunoSEQ multiplex PCR; TCRdb's copy has only in-frame clones and lacks some. The table has 150,000 to 200,000 clones, approximately 86% seen once. The sequenced sample consisted of blood. These receptor sequences come from a man aged 18 to 29 in good health.

The rearrangement joins TRBV7-2 to TRBJ2-3, with TRBD2 matching over 8 bases. J was trimmed by 4 bases and V by 3 bases; bases with no gene match: 9. The CDR3 has 16 residues. Germline values: CDR1 SGHTA, CDR2 FQGNSA. The CDR3 reads CASSFRSGGRADTQYF. The CDR3 bases are TGTGCCAGCAGCTTCAGGTCGGGGGGGCGGGCAGATACGCAGTATTTT.

The chain has TRBV7-2 and TRBJ2-7, with a weak D call TRBD1 (5 bases). V was pared by 6 bases and J by 2 bases, with 5 bases between. Germline-derived CDR1 and CDR2 are SGHTA and FQGNSA. The CDR3 runs 11 residues. This chain's CDR3 is CASRQAYEQYF. CDR3 nucleotide sequence: TGTGCCAGCAGACAGGCCTACGAGCAGTACTTC.

This chain uses TRBV12-2 with TRBJ2-7. TRBV12-2 is a recognized pseudogene. The CDR3 spans 18 residues. For the CDR3, the DNA is TGTGCAAGTCGCCCACTTCGGGGCGAAATCCTGGATGGGTTTGAGCAGTACTTC. Residues: CASRPLRGEILDGFEQYF.

This chain connects TRBV12-3 or TRBV12-4 to TRBJ2-2, with no clear D. Trimming stripped 1 base from V and 7 bases from J, with 1 base between. CDR3 length: 11 residues. The CDR3 region is CASSLDGELFF. The DNA for the CDR3 is TGTGCCAGCAGTTTAGACGGGGAGCTGTTTTTT.

V is TRBV7-3 and J is TRBJ2-2; TRBD1 or TRBD2 may be the D gene (6 bases each). The germline V and J ends were trimmed by 3 bases and 4 bases, with 15 bases remaining between them. This CDR3 has 16 amino acids. Germline assignment: CDR1 SGHTA and CDR2 FQGTGA. This CDR3 is CASSLQGGPGTGELFF. As DNA, the CDR3 is TGTGCCAGCAGCTTGCAAGGGGGGCCGGGCACCGGGGAGCTGTTTTTT.

V and J are TRBV3-1 (or the pseudogene TRBV3-2) and TRBJ2-2; D ambiguous. Trimming stripped 0 bases from V and 6 bases from J, with 8 bases between. CDR3 size: 14 residues. Germline V lookup: CDR1 LGHDT, CDR2 YNNKEL (reference sequence). The DNA of the CDR3 is TGTGCCAGCAGCCAAGATACGGTCCCCGGGGAGCTGTTTTTT. Translated, it gives CASSQDTVPGELFF.

V gene TRBV4-2 combines with J gene TRBJ2-3; the match to TRBD1 covers 11 bases. The CDR3 totals 14 residues. The ends lost 0 bases at V and 9 bases at J; junction bases unmatched: 2. CDR1 is LGHNA, CDR2 YNFKEQ, per germline. The CDR3 reads CASSQDGTGGTQYF. The CDR3 bases are TGTGCCAGCAGCCAAGATGGGACAGGGGGAACGCAGTATTTT.

The chain is built from TRBV27 and TRBJ1-5, with TRBD1 identical over 7 bases. This CDR3 contains 15 residues. CDR1 is MNHEY, CDR2 SMNVEV, per germline (reference sequence). V lost 4 bases to trimming and J lost 0 bases; unmatched junction nucleotides: 3. CDR3 coding DNA: TGTGCCAGCAGTTCCCCAGGGGGTAGCAATCAGCCCCAGCATTTT. Protein sequence: CASSSPGGSNQPQHF.

In DNA, the CDR3 is TGTGCCAGCAGCTTCGGGGGCTCCTACGAGCAGTACTTC. It specifies CASSFGGSYEQYF. The V gene is TRBV5-6, the J gene TRBJ2-7; D may be TRBD2 (6 bases). CDR1 and CDR2 (germline): SGHDT, YYEEEE. This CDR3 comprises 13 residues. With 2 bases removed from V and 0 bases from J, the gap between germline ends came to 6 bases.

The V and J genes are TRBV6-6 and TRBJ2-1; D ambiguous. Germline CDR1 is MNHNY and CDR2 is SVGAGI (reference sequence). The CDR3 is 13 amino acids. V was clipped by 2 bases and J by 8 bases, with 10 bases between them. The CDR3 DNA follows: TGTGCCAGCAGTTACATGGGGTTGGATGAGCAGTTCTTC. Its translation is CASSYMGLDEQFF.

The chain combines TRBV3-1 (or the pseudogene TRBV3-2) with TRBJ2-2; D possibly corresponds to TRBD1 (6 bases). V was trimmed by 4 bases and J by 2 bases, leaving 8 bases between them. This CDR3 is built from 14 residues. In germline, CDR1 is LGHDT, CDR2 YNNKEL (reference sequence). The CDR3 DNA sequence: TGTGCCAGCAGCCTGGACAGTAACACCGGGGAGCTGTTTTTT. It translates to CASSLDSNTGELFF.

J is TRBJ2-7 and V is TRBV2; D remains unclear. This CDR3 comprises 14 residues. V gave up 7 bases and J gave up 2 bases, with 15 bases separating them. Germline CDR1 and CDR2: SNHLY and FYNNEI. DNA for the CDR3: TGTGCCAGCAACTCACAGTCCACAGCCTACGAGCAGTACTTC. Translation gives CASNSQSTAYEQYF.

This sequence joins TRBV7-2 and TRBJ1-1; 7 bases map to TRBD1. The trim removed 0 bases at V and 4 bases at J, leaving 11 bases unmatched. Germline lookup yields CDR1 SGHTA and CDR2 FQGNSA. CDR3 length: 17 residues. CDR3 region: CASSLAGSGRGTTEAFF. CDR3 in DNA: TGTGCCAGCAGCTTAGCAGGGTCGGGCAGGGGGACCACTGAAGCTTTCTTT.

The J gene is TRBJ1-2, the V gene TRBV6-5, with 9 bases lining up with TRBD1. The CDR3 length is 13 residues. In germline, CDR1 is MNHEY, CDR2 SVGAGI. V gave up 6 bases and J gave up 5 bases; unmatched junction bases: 4. CDR3: CASRLDRGYGYTF. CDR3 nucleotides: TGTGCCAGCAGACTCGACAGGGGGTATGGCTACACCTTC.

This chain connects TRBV25-1 to TRBJ1-1, with D uncertain. V lost 4 bases and J lost 0, with 12 bases in between. This CDR3 has 15 residues. Germline values: CDR1 MGHDK, CDR2 SYGVNS. The CDR3 region has the DNA TGTGCCAGCAGTGGTGGGCGGGTTATGAACACTGAAGCTTTCTTT. It specifies CASSGGRVMNTEAFF.

In this sample, this clone turned up once. The chain carries TRBV5-1 and TRBJ1-4; D gene uncertain. The CDR3 covers 15 residues. Deletions cut 0 bases from V and 0 bases from J, with 6 bases between. The germline gives CDR1 SGHRS, CDR2 YFSETQ. Written as DNA, the CDR3 is TGCGCCAGCAGCTTGGGCAAATCAACTAATGAAAAACTGTTTTTT. It translates to CASSLGKSTNEKLFF.

The chain employs TRBV4-3 and TRBJ1-1; unclear D gene. From germline, CDR1 is LGHNA and CDR2 YSLEER. V gave up 5 bases and J gave up 1 base, with 11 bases separating them. The CDR3 has 14 residues. Here the CDR3 reads CASSSSRTNTEAFF. The CDR3 nucleotides read TGCGCCAGCAGCTCCTCGAGGACGAACACTGAAGCTTTCTTT.